This T cell receptor (beta chain) was obtained from a study of blood T cell repertoires in COVID-19. V lost 2 bases and J 5 bases, leaving 10 bases between the germline ends. Germline V gives CDR1 SGHTA, CDR2 FQGNSA. CDR3 size: 14 residues. Per the authors' pipeline: Reference gene primer amplification yielded estimated nucleated cell counts. Only in-frame clones appear in the TCRdb table, and some are missing; sequencing was by immunoSEQ multiplex PCR. The DNA was the basis for D and trimming; V, J and clone size are from that table. The sample has around 320,000 clones; 75% to 90% are singletons. The V and J genes are TRBV7-2 and TRBJ1-5, with no clear D. Sequenced input: peripheral blood. This TCR derives from a man between 18 and 29 years old with active or convalescent COVID-19. The CDR3 protein is CASSLNSPYQPQHF. The CDR3 coding sequence is TGTGCCAGCAGCTTAAACAGCCCGTATCAGCCCCAGCATTTT. Using reference TRBV7-2 and TRBJ1-5 for the parts outside the CDR3, the full variable domain is GAGVSQSPSNKVTEKGKDVELRCDPISGHTALYWYRQSLGQGLEFLIYFQGNSAPDKSGLPSDRFSAERTGGSVSTLTIQRTQQEDSAVYLCASSLNSPYQPQHFGDGTRLSIL.